The rows below give T cell receptor beta chains drawn from one sample of a study of OX40 agonist ivuxolimab in advanced cancers. Data came from immunoSEQ multiplex PCR; TCRdb stores just in-frame clones and leaves some out. Found here are tens of thousands of clones, about 87% of them singletons; the top ten hold 5.4%. The starting material was CD4+ or CD8+ T cells sorted from blood, obtained in a trial of the OX40 agonist ivuxolimab. Receptors originate from an adult with an advanced solid tumor such as melanoma, head and neck, liver or kidney cancer. Both conserved end residues are trimmed from each CDR3. A clone size is listed for some rows: how often the clone was seen (once, few, many), or a class if it is expanded.

TRBV5-1	.	TRBJ2-2	ASSLHSGELF
TRBV5-1	.	TRBJ2-7	ASSLTGDLSYEQY
TRBV5-1	.	TRBJ2-5	ASSVGTSENQETQY
TRBV18	.	TRBJ2-2	ASSPLFRQLSGELF
TRBV5-1	.	.	ASSLSGVGEQY
TRBV25-1	.	TRBJ2-1	ASSGTGRLNEQF
TRBV21-1	.	TRBJ2-3	ASSKGLAGGPEETSTDTQY
TRBV12-5	.	TRBJ2-1	ASGLAGLAGRLYNEQF
TRBV10-2	medium-sized	TRBJ1-5	ASSDGREGYQPQH
TRBV7-2	.	TRBJ1-3	ASSLVRNTIY
TRBV29-1	.	TRBJ1-3	SVGSGGSLGNTIY
TRBV2	.	TRBJ1-4	ASRGGPPNEKLF
TRBV6-6	once	TRBJ1-2	ASTPKDINGYT
TRBV5-1	.	TRBJ2-4	ASSSGAISRNIQY
TRBV7-2	.	TRBJ2-2	ASSTRTIWTGELF
TRBV11-2	.	TRBJ2-2	ASSSGLAGVYTGELF
TRBV10-3	few	TRBJ1-1	AISERVGTEAF
TRBV6-1	.	TRBJ1-2	ASSEGLGESGYT
TRBV14	.	TRBJ2-1	ASSQEGAVAGGYNEQF
TRBV2	.	TRBJ2-7	ASSRTSGSYEQY
TRBV19	.	TRBJ2-7	ASSISGQGAYEQY
TRBV27	.	TRBJ1-4	ASSSGVQEKLF
TRBV6-5	.	TRBJ2-1	ASSTWDSNNEQF
TRBV5-1	.	TRBJ2-3	ASSPGTNTDTQY
TRBV2	.	TRBJ2-7	ASSERWASGRYEQY
TRBV23-1	.	TRBJ2-1	ASTRAGGAYNEQF
TRBV19	.	TRBJ1-3	ASSIHETGNTIY
TRBV7-8	.	TRBJ1-3	ASSLFSGNTIY
TRBV4-3	.	TRBJ2-7	ASSQDVAGGSYEQY
TRBV27	.	TRBJ2-2	ASSPGQFWAGELF
TRBV18	.	TRBJ2-7	ASSQGQGKTYEQY